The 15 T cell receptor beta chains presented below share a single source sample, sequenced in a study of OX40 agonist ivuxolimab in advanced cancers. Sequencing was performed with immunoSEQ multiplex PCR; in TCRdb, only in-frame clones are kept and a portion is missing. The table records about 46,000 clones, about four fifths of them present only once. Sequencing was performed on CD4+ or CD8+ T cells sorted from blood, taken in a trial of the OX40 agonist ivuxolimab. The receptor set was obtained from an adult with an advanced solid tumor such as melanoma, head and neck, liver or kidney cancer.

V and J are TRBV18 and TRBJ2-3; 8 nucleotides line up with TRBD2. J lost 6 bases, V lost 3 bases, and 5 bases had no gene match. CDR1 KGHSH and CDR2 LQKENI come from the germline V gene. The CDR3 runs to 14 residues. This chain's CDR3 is CASSPLGGADTQYF. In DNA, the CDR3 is TGTGCCAGCTCACCTCTCGGGGGGGCCGATACGCAGTATTTT.

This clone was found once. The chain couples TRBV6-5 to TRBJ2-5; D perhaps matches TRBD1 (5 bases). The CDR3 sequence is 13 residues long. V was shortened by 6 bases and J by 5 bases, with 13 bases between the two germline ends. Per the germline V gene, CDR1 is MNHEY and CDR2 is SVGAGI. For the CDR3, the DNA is TGTGCCAGCAGGCGCCAGGGCGAGGAGACCCAGTACTTC. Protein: CASRRQGEETQYF.

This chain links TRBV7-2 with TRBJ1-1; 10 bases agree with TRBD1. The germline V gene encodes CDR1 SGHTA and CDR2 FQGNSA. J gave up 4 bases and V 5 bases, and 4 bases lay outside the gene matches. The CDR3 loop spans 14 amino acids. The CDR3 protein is CASSRDRGTTEAFF. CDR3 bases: TGTGCCAGCAGCCGGGACAGGGGAACCACTGAAGCTTTCTTT.

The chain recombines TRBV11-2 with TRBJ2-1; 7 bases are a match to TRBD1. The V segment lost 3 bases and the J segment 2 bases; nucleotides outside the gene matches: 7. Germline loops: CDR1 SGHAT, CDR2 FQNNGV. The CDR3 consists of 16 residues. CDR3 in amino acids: CASSLGTATAYNEQFF. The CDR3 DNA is TGTGCCAGCAGCTTGGGGACAGCCACCGCCTACAATGAGCAGTTCTTC.

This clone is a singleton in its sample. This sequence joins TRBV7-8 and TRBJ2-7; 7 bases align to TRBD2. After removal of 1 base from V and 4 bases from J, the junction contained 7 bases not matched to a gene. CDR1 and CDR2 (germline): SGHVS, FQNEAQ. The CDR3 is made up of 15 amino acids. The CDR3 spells CASSLEGGGKYEQYF. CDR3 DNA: TGTGCCAGCAGCTTAGAAGGCGGGGGAAAGTACGAGCAGTACTTC.

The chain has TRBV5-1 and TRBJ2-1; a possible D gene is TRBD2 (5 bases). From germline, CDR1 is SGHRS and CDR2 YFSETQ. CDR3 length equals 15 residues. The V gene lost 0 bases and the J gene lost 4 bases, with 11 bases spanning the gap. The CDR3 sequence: CASSLVGMGYNEQFF. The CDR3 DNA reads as TGCGCCAGCAGCTTGGTCGGGATGGGGTACAATGAGCAGTTCTTC.

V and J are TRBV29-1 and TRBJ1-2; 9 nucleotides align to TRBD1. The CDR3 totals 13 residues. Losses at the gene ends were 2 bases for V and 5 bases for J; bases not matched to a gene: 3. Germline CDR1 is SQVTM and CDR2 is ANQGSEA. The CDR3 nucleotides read TGCAGCGTTGAAAAAGGACAGGGGTATGGCTACACCTTC. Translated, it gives CSVEKGQGYGYTF.

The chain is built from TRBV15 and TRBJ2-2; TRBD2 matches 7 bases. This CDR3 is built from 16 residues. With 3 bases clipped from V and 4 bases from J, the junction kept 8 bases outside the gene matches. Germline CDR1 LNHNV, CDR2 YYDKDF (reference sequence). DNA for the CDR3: TGTGCCACCAGCAGGGGAGGGTTTGGGAGCACCGGGGAGCTGTTTTTT. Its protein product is CATSRGGFGSTGELFF.

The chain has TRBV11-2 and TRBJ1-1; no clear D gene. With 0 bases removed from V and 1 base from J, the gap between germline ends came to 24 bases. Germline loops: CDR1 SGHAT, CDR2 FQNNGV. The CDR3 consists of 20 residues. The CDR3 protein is CASSLDSAEGRAYQNTEAFF. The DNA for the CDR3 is TGTGCCAGCAGCTTAGATTCGGCCGAGGGAAGGGCTTACCAGAACACTGAAGCTTTCTTT. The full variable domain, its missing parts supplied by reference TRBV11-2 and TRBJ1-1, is EAGVAQSPRYKIIEKRQSVAFWCNPISGHATLYWYQQILGQGPKLLIQFQNNGVVDDSQLPKDRFSAERLKGVDSTLKIQPAKLEDSAVYLCASSLDSAEGRAYQNTEAFFGQGTRLTVV.

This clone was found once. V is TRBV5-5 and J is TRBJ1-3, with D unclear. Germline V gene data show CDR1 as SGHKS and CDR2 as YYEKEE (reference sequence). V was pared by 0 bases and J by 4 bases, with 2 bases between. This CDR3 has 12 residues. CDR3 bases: TGTGCCAGCAGCTTGGAGGGAAACACCATATATTTT. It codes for CASSLEGNTIYF.

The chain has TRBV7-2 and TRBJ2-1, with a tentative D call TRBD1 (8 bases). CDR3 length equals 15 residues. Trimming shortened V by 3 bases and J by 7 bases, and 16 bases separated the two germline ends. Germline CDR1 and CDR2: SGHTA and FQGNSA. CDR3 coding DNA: TGTGCCAGCAGCTTCCGGACAGGGAGGGGGAATGAGCAGTTCTTC. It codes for CASSFRTGRGNEQFF.

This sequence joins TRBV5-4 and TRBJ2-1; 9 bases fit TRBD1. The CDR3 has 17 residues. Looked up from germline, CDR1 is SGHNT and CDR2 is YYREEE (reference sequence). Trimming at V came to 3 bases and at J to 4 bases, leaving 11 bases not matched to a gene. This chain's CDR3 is CASSSMLGQGNYNEQFF. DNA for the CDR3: TGTGCCAGCAGCTCTATGCTTGGACAGGGGAATTACAATGAGCAGTTCTTC.

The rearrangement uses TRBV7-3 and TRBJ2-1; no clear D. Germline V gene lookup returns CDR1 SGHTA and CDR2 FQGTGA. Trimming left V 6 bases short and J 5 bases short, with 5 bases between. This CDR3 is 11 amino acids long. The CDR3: CASSQDNEQFF. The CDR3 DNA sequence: TGTGCCAGCAGTCAGGACAATGAGCAGTTCTTC.

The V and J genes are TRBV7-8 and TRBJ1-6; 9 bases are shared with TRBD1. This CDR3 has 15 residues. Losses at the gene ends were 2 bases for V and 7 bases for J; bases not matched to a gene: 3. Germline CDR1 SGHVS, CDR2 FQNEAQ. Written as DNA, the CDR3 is TGTGCCAGCAGCTTACCGGGACAGGGCAATTCACCCCTCCACTTT. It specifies CASSLPGQGNSPLHF.

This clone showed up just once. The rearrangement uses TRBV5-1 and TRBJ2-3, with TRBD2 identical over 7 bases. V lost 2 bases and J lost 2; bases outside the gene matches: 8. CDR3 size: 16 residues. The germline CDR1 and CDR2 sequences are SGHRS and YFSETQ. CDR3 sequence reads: CASSLTGLEVTDTQYF. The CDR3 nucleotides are TGCGCCAGCAGCTTAACAGGACTAGAGGTCACAGATACGCAGTATTTT.